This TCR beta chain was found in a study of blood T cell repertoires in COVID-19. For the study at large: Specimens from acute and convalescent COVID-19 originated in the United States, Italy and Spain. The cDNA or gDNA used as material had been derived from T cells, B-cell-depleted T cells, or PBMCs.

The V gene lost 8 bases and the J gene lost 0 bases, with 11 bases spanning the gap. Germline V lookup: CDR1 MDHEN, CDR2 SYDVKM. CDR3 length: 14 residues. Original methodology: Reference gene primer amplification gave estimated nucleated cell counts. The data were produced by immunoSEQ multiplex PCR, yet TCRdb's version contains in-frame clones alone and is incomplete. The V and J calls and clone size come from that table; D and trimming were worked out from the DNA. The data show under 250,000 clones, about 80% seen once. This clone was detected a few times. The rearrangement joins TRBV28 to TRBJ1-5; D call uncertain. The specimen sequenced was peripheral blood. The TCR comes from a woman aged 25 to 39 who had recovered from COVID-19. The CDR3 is CASRSPISNQPQHF. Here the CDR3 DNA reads TGTGCCAGCCGGAGCCCGATTAGCAATCAGCCCCAGCATTTT.